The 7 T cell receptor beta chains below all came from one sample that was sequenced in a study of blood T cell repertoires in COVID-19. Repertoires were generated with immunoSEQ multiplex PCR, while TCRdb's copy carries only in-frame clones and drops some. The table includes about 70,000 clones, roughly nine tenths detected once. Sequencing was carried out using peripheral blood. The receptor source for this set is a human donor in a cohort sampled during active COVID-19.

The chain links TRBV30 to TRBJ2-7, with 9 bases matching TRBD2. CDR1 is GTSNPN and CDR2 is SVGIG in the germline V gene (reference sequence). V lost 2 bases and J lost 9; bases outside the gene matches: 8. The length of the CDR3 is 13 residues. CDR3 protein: CAWSLKGLALQYF. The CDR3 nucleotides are TGTGCCTGGAGTCTCAAGGGACTAGCCCTGCAGTACTTC.

CDR3 coding DNA: TGTGCCAGCAGCTTGGTGGTAGAGACTGAAGCTTTCTTT. As protein: CASSLVVETEAFF. The chain joins TRBV5-6 to TRBJ1-1; D gene ambiguous. Germline CDR1 and CDR2: SGHDT and YYEEEE. V dropped 0 bases and J dropped 5 bases, with 8 bases sitting between them. The CDR3 loop spans 13 amino acids.

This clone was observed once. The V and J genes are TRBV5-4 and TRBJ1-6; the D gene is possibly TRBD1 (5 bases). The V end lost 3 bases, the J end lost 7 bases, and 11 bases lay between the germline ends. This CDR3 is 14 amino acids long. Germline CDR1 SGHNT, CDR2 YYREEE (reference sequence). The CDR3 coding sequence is TGTGCCAGCAGCTGGGGGACTGAAAATTCACCCCTCCACTTT. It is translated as CASSWGTENSPLHF. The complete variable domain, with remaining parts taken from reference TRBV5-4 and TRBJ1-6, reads ETGVTQSPTHLIKTRGQQVTLRCSSQSGHNTVSWYQQALGQGPQFIFQYYREEENGRGNFPPRFSGLQFPNYSSELNVNALELDDSALYLCASSWGTENSPLHFGNGTRLTVT.

The CDR3 protein is CASSLYPGGLPLHF. As DNA, the CDR3 is TGTGCCAGCAGTTTATACCCAGGTGGCCTACCCCTCCACTTT. The chain has TRBV27 and TRBJ1-6, with unresolved D. V shed 1 base and J shed 12 bases, with 13 bases lying between them. The CDR3 length is 14 residues. Germline V gene sequence: CDR1 MNHEY, CDR2 SMNVEV (reference sequence).

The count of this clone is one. The CDR3, as DNA: TGTGCCAGTAGTACGGTGAACACTGAAGCTTTCTTT. Its translation is CASSTVNTEAFF. The chain has TRBV19 and TRBJ1-1; no clear D. Trimming took 4 bases from V and 0 from J, leaving 3 bases between them. In germline, CDR1 is LNHDA, CDR2 SQIVND (reference sequence). CDR3 size: 12 residues.

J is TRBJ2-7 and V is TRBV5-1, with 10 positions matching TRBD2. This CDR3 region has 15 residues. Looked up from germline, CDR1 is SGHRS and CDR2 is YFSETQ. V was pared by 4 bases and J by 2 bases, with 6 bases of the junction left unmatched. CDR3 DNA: TGCGCCAGCAGCCCAACCGGGACTAGCGCCTACGAGCAGTACTTC. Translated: CASSPTGTSAYEQYF.

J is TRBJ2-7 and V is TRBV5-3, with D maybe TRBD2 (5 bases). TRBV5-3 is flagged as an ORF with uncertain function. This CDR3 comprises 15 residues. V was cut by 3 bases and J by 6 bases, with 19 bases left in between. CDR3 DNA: TGTGCCAGAAGCTGGTTGTGGGGAGATCGTGCCGAGCAGTACTTC. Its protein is CARSWLWGDRAEQYF.